This T cell receptor (beta chain) emerged from a study of human T cells and chemical hapten exposure (dated by TCRdb to about 2021). The study in broad terms: For sensitization, 2% DPC in acetone was applied to an approximately 2 cm by approximately 2 cm area of upper inner arm skin. Patients additionally received weekly therapeutic DPC doses to the scalp throughout the roughly 25-week study period. Patch testing on the upper back used Finn chambers containing 0.01% DPC, with scoring done after 6 days according to International Contact Dermatitis Research Group standards. Alopecia areata with under or over 50% scalp involvement, alopecia totalis and alopecia universalis were represented in the patient cohort, which was mostly female. The libraries were sequenced as a pool, and the TCR yield per sample differed mostly because of small variations in library volumes within the pool. The study tracked peripheral blood TCR repertoire changes in vivo during primary and secondary sensitization to the hapten diphenylcyclopropenone (DPC) in alopecia patients. Blood samples were taken from patients before sensitization (week 0) and at 2, 6 and about 24 weeks after DPC sensitization. For TCR sequencing, blood came from 25 to 35 alopecia patients at anywhere from one to four time points (pre-sensitization, 2, 6 and 24 weeks).

V is clipped by 5 bases and J by 4 bases, and the sequence between their germline boundaries is 17 bases long. The CDR3 sequence holds 15 residues, the cysteine and phenylalanine included. Only the CDR3 DNA stays, 45 bases, in frame from base 1. Sequences DFQATT (CDR1) and SNEGSKA (CDR2) are obtained from the germline V gene (reference sequence). The table lists this clonotype with many counts. Its binding antigen is unknown. Base qualities are not at hand, and no much larger clone is one base apart. The time point label, as the study defines it: pre-sensitization, week 0. Interpreted using the paper, the treatment or condition label stands for: therapeutic diphenylcyclopropenone sensitization with weekly scalp DPC. At every patch-test visit, the blood draw took place before the patch test was put on. To be eligible, patients had to be aged 18 to 70, diagnosed with alopecia and judged suitable for DPC therapy, while pregnant patients were excluded. Total RNA was extracted from unfractionated whole blood that had been collected in Tempus Blood RNA tubes.

Summary of the overall study and its limitations: Significantly more large CDR3 similarity clusters were formed by expanded TCRs than by pre-sensitization or healthy control sets, consistent with antigen-driven responses. After repeated subsampling, the strength of the expansion versus patch-test correlation and the threshold at which it became significant changed. All patients had alopecia, a presumed autoimmune disease, so their immune response might differ from that of healthy individuals. A positive correlation was found between the number of PT1 expanded TCRs and patch test score, with significance reached at thresholds 8, 16 and 32 but not 4. No change with DPC sensitization was found in the number of TCRs above 1 in 1000 frequency, and no evidence of global repertoire structure alterations was found.

Libraries were constructed by RACE. This sample was sequenced with a NextSeq 500. During library preparation, unique molecular identifiers were attached to individual cDNA molecules so that TCRs could be counted in a quantitative, reproducible way. From each blood RNA sample, both TCR alpha and TCR beta chains were sequenced. As for the original processing: The median number of TCRs per sample was around 96,000, ranging from roughly 23,224 to 690,600. V, J and CDR3 annotation of the TCR reads was performed with the Decombinator software suite. Every sample was subsampled to the same number of TCRs (28,000) for the PS versus PT1 abundance plots. TCRs were defined as expanded if absent before sensitization and observed at least eight times at the 2-week time point. TCRdb's own reprocessing of the public reads used fastp at Q25 and MiXCR and kept productive beta chains. Rows are unified per CDR3 protein, each entry keeping the most common DNA and genes. The V and J calls were determined by TCRdb, not by the authors. Present in this sample are tens of thousands of distinct CDR3 sequences, more than 7.5% of which were seen just once. 8% to 10% of the sample rests with the top ten.

The receptor's source is a man aged 35 to 55 with alopecia areata. Some clones in this sample may be carry-over from other donors' samples. Recombination connected TRBV20-1 to TRBJ2-2; TRBD2 is possibly the D segment (5 matching bases). The sequencing here drew on whole blood, taken in connection with sensitization to the hapten diphenylcyclopropenone (DPC). The DNA sequence reads TGCAGTGCTTCGACCTCTCGGACTTTCACCGGGGAGCTGTTTTTT. This encodes CSASTSRTFTGELFF.